A selection of T cell receptor beta chains follows, all from one sample in a study of blood T cell repertoires in COVID-19. TCRdb's copy holds only in-frame clones and misses some; the assay was immunoSEQ multiplex PCR. The sample has hundreds of thousands of clones, about nine tenths seen once. The material sequenced was peripheral blood. These receptors were collected from a woman aged 25-40 years with COVID-19, enrolled during active disease. CDR3s leave out the opening cysteine and the closing phenylalanine or tryptophan. The D gene is left open where the match is weak.

V	D	J	CDR3
TRBV9	.	TRBJ1-6	ASSVESIPNSPLH
TRBV28	TRBD1	TRBJ1-2	ASSSKMGQGNYGYT
TRBV28	TRBD1	TRBJ1-1	AAGGNTEAF
TRBV9	.	TRBJ2-5	ASSVGYREQETQY
TRBV7-8	.	TRBJ2-1	ASSLVVGRPYNEQF
TRBV9	TRBD2	TRBJ2-1	ASSVAPGLVTNEQF
TRBV9	TRBD1	TRBJ2-1	ASSGRDRGYYNEQF
TRBV7-2	TRBD2	TRBJ2-7	ASSQTLAGGGEQY
TRBV9	TRBD2	TRBJ2-5	ASSVGASGGLGETQY
TRBV11-2	TRBD2	TRBJ2-4	ASSLDPGRGAKNIQY
TRBV2	.	TRBJ1-2	ASSEAAAFGGYT
TRBV6-2/TRBV6-3	.	TRBJ1-5	ASSYRTVNQPQH
TRBV2	TRBD2	TRBJ2-3	ASSGGTSITDTQY
TRBV29-1	.	TRBJ2-2	SGSQERDTGELF
TRBV19	.	TRBJ1-2	ASSIRGRGTDGYT
TRBV2	TRBD2	TRBJ2-2	ASSASGGAFGELF
TRBV19	TRBD1	TRBJ1-5	ASSISYHRQGWAPNQPQH
TRBV2	.	TRBJ1-2	ASRARQPGYGYT
TRBV19	.	TRBJ1-2	ASSMGRIYGYT
TRBV4-3	.	TRBJ2-1	ASSQASYNEQF
TRBV12-5	.	TRBJ2-2	ASGFFRGDTGELF
TRBV7-6	TRBD1	TRBJ1-2	ASSLGPRTGAQGYT
TRBV28	TRBD2	TRBJ2-5	ASDPGGRGRFVTQY
TRBV19	TRBD1	TRBJ2-3	ATLGTGPPYTQY
TRBV5-1	.	TRBJ1-1	ASSSGMNTEAF
TRBV24-1	.	TRBJ1-2	ATSVTGSGYT
TRBV14	.	TRBJ1-1	ASSQDRGTEAF